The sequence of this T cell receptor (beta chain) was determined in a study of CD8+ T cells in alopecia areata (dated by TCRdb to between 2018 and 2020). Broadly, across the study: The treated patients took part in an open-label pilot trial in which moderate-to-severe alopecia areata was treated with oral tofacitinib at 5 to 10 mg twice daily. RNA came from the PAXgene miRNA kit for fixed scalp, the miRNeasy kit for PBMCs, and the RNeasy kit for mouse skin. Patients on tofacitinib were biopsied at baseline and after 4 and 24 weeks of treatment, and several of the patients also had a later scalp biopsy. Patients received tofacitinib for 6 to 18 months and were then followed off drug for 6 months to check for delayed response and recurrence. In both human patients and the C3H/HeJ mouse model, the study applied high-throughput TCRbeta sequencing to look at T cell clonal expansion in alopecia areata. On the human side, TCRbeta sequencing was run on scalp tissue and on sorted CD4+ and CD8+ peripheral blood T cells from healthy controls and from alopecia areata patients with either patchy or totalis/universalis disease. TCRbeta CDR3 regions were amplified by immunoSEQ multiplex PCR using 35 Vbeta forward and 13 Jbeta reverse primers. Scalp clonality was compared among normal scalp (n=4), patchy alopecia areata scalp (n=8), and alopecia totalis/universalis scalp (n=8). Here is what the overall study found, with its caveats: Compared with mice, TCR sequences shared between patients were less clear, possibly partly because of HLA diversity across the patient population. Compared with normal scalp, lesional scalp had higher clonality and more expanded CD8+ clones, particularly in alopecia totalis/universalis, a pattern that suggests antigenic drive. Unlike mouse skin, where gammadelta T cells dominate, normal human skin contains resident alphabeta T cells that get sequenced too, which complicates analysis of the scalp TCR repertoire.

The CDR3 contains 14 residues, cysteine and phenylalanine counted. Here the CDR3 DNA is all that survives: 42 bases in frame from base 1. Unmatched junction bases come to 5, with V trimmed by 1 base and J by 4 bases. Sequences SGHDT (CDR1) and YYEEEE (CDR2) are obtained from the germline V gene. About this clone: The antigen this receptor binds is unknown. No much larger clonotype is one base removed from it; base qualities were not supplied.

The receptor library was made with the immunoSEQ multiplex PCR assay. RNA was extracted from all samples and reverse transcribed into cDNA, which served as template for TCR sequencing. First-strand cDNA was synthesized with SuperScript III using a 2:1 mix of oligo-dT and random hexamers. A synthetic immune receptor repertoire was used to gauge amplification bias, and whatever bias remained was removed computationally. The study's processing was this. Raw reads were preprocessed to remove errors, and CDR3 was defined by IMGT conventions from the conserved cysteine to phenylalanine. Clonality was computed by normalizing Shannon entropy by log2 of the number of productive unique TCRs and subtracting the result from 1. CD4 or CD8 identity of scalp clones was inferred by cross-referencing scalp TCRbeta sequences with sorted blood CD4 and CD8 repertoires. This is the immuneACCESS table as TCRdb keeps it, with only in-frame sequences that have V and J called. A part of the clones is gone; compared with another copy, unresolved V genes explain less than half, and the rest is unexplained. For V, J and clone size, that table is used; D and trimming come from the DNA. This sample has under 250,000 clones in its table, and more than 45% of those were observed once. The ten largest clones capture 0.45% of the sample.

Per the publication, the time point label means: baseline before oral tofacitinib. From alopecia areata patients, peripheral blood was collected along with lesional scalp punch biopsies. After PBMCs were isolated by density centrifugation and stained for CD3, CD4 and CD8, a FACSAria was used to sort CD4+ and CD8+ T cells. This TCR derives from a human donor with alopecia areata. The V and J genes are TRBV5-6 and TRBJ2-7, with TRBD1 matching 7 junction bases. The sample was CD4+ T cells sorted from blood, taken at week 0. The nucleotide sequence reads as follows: TGTGCCAGCAGCTTGCTAGACAGGGCGTACGAGCAGTACTTC. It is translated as CASSLLDRAYEQYF.